Shown below are 31 T cell receptor beta chains from a single sample sequenced in a study of cytomegalovirus exposure and HLA in healthy donors. PCR amplification relied on 60 Vbeta primers (plus 13 Jbeta primers). Clones were read by immunoSEQ multiplex PCR, and TCRdb kept only the in-frame ones, dropping some. In the table there are approximately 170,000 clones, 55% to 70% of which are singletons. Sequencing was carried out using PBMCs. The receptors come from a woman aged 40 to 55 in good health and CMV-seropositive.

This chain connects TRBV6-6 to TRBJ2-1; D gene ambiguous. Trimming stripped 5 bases from V and 4 bases from J, with 6 bases between. In germline, CDR1 is MNHNY, CDR2 SVGAGI (reference sequence). The CDR3 runs 12 residues. CDR3 sequence: CASSRAYNEQFF. CDR3 DNA: TGTGCCAGCAGTCGAGCATACAATGAGCAGTTCTTC.

The V gene is TRBV28, the J gene TRBJ1-5; D is possibly TRBD1 (5 bases). The CDR3 consists of 17 residues. Germline V lookup: CDR1 MDHEN, CDR2 SYDVKM. V was shortened by 6 bases and J by 6 bases, with 24 bases between the two germline ends. CDR3 sequence: CASSPVPSWGEGQPQHF. CDR3 nucleotide sequence: TGTGCCAGCAGCCCAGTACCCAGTTGGGGGGAGGGTCAGCCCCAGCATTTT.

The chain couples TRBV6-5 to TRBJ2-7; 9 nucleotides agree with TRBD1. The CDR3 is made up of 13 amino acids. Germline assignment: CDR1 MNHEY and CDR2 SVGAGI. Trimming took 6 bases from V and 6 from J; bases not matched to a gene: 6. CDR3 DNA sequence: TGTGCCAGCAGCCTGGACAGGGGTGCCGAGCAGTACTTC. It translates to CASSLDRGAEQYF.

This chain joins TRBV28 and TRBJ1-1; perhaps TRBD1 as D (5 bases). Germline-derived CDR1 and CDR2 are MDHEN and SYDVKM. Trimming shortened V by 3 bases and J by 5 bases, and 13 bases separated the two germline ends. The CDR3 has 14 amino acids. The chain's CDR3 is CASSFPGGRTEAFF. The CDR3 nucleotides are TGTGCCAGCAGTTTCCCCGGGGGTAGGACTGAAGCTTTCTTT.

This clone has more than one count but fewer than ten. This chain joins TRBV27 and TRBJ2-1, with D possibly being TRBD1 (6 bases). V was cut by 2 bases and J by 5 bases, with 19 bases left in between. Germline V lookup: CDR1 MNHEY, CDR2 SMNVEV (reference sequence). This CDR3 region has 17 residues. CDR3 DNA sequence: TGTGCCAGCAGTTTACTCCGCGACAGGCCCCTTCACAATGAGCAGTTCTTC. It codes for CASSLLRDRPLHNEQFF.

This clone occurred once. This chain connects TRBV10-2 to TRBJ2-7; possible D gene TRBD2, 5 bases. Deletions cut 7 bases from V and 2 bases from J, with 15 bases between. Germline assignment: CDR1 WSHSY and CDR2 SAAADI. The CDR3 totals 14 residues. The CDR3 bases are TGCGCCAGCACCCCCTCACGGGAAGCCTACGAGCAGTACTTC. Protein: CASTPSREAYEQYF.

The V gene is TRBV2, the J gene TRBJ2-7, with 10 positions matching TRBD2. Germline trimming cut 5 bases from V and 6 bases from J; bases unmatched to any gene: 7. The CDR3 covers 14 residues. The germline gives CDR1 SNHLY, CDR2 FYNNEI. In DNA, the CDR3 is TGTGCCAGCAGTTTGAGCGGGGGGGCCTCCGAGCAGTACTTC. It yields the protein CASSLSGGASEQYF. The variable domain in full, completed from reference TRBV2 and TRBJ2-7, reads EPEVTQTPSHQVTQMGQEVILRCVPISNHLYFYWYRQILGQKVEFLVSFYNNEISEKSEIFDDQFSVERPDGSNFTLKIRSTKLEDSAMYFCASSLSGGASEQYFGPGTRLTVT.

V is TRBV9 and J is TRBJ2-5, with D maybe TRBD2 (5 bases). This CDR3 comprises 14 residues. V was shortened by 0 bases and J by 0 bases, with 6 bases between the two germline ends. CDR1 SGDLS and CDR2 YYNGEE come from the germline V gene. The chain's CDR3 is CASSVVGDQETQYF. The CDR3 nucleotides are TGTGCCAGCAGCGTAGTGGGAGACCAAGAGACCCAGTACTTC.

V gene TRBV9 combines with J gene TRBJ2-2, with TRBD2 identical over 7 bases. Trimming removed 2 bases from V and 3 bases from J; junction bases left unmatched: 4. The CDR3 contains 15 residues. The germline CDR1 and CDR2 sequences are SGDLS and YYNGEE. CDR3 protein: CASSVGGAHTGELFF. The DNA of the CDR3 is TGTGCCAGCAGCGTGGGAGGGGCGCACACCGGGGAGCTGTTTTTT.

This sequence joins TRBV25-1 and TRBJ2-2; 8 nucleotides agree with TRBD2. CDR3 size: 15 residues. CDR1 is MGHDK, CDR2 SYGVNS, per germline. V was clipped by 6 bases and J by 5 bases; unmatched bases: 8. The CDR3 reads CASRKPGLETGELFF. CDR3 in DNA: TGTGCCAGCAGAAAACCGGGACTAGAGACCGGGGAGCTGTTTTTT.

The CDR3 DNA follows: TGTGCCAGCACCAGTAGCGGGGGTCACGGGGAGCAGTACTTC. Its translation: CASTSSGGHGEQYF. The J gene is TRBJ2-7, the V gene TRBV2; TRBD2 matches 9 bases. Germline V gene lookup returns CDR1 SNHLY and CDR2 FYNNEI. The CDR3 loop spans 14 amino acids. J gave up 7 bases and V 7 bases, and 11 bases lay outside the gene matches.

The chain has TRBV6-1 and TRBJ1-5, with D hard to call. In germline, CDR1 is MNHNS, CDR2 SASEGT. The CDR3 covers 14 residues. The V end was cut by 3 bases, the J end by 6 bases, with 12 bases between. CDR3 sequence: CASSEQGVGQPQHF. The CDR3, as DNA: TGTGCCAGCAGTGAGCAAGGAGTCGGTCAGCCCCAGCATTTT.

Regarding this clone: The sample carries other DNA sequences with the same CDR3. The chain combines TRBV2 with TRBJ2-7, with D possibly being TRBD1 (6 bases). Germline CDR1 and CDR2: SNHLY and FYNNEI. V was clipped by 8 bases and J by 1 base, with 9 bases between them. The CDR3 sequence is 12 residues long. The CDR3 bases are TGTGCCAGCTCGACAGGATCCTACGAGCAGTACTTC. It specifies CASSTGSYEQYF.

The V gene is TRBV11-2, the J gene TRBJ2-3; 9 positions agree with TRBD1. This CDR3 contains 14 residues. Germline V gene sequence: CDR1 SGHAT, CDR2 FQNNGV. Trimming cost V 5 bases and J 3 bases; bases outside gene matches: 3. The CDR3 is CASSPGQGTDTQYF. For the CDR3, the DNA is TGTGCCAGCAGCCCTGGACAGGGGACAGATACGCAGTATTTT. The full variable domain, with the rest looked up from reference TRBV11-2 and TRBJ2-3, is EAGVAQSPRYKIIEKRQSVAFWCNPISGHATLYWYQQILGQGPKLLIQFQNNGVVDDSQLPKDRFSAERLKGVDSTLKIQPAKLEDSAVYLCASSPGQGTDTQYFGPGTRLTVL.

This clone has more than one count but fewer than ten. The chain joins TRBV19 to TRBJ2-1, with a tentative D call TRBD2 (6 bases). The germline V gene encodes CDR1 LNHDA and CDR2 SQIVND (reference sequence). V shed 4 bases and J shed 3 bases, with 13 bases lying between them. The CDR3 covers 15 residues. The CDR3 DNA follows: TGTGCCAGTAGTAGGCGGGATCCAATCTACAATGAGCAGTTCTTC. The encoded protein is CASSRRDPIYNEQFF.

This clone was counted once. The chain couples TRBV28 to TRBJ2-7; D is unclear. Trimming stripped 6 bases from V and 4 bases from J, with 13 bases between. CDR1 and CDR2 from the germline V gene are MDHEN and SYDVKM. The CDR3 runs to 13 residues. The CDR3 is CASSSGRPYEQYF. Written as DNA, the CDR3 is TGTGCCAGCAGCAGTGGCAGGCCATACGAGCAGTACTTC. Full variable domain (rest looked up from reference TRBV28 and TRBJ2-7): DVKVTQSSRYLVKRTGEKVFLECVQDMDHENMFWYRQDPGLGLRLIYFSYDVKMKEKGDIPEGYSVSREKKERFSLILESASTNQTSMYLCASSSGRPYEQYFGPGTRLTVT.

The rearrangement links TRBV5-4 to TRBJ1-2, with 7 bases that match TRBD1. J was trimmed by 4 bases and V by 3 bases; bases with no gene match: 9. CDR1 is SGHNT and CDR2 is YYREEE in the germline V gene (reference sequence). This CDR3 spans 15 amino acids. In DNA, the CDR3 is TGTGCCAGCAGCTATAAAGACAGGGAAGGCTATGGCTACACCTTC. Encoded protein: CASSYKDREGYGYTF.

This clone occurred a few times. This chain joins TRBV28 and TRBJ1-5; a possible D gene is TRBD1 (6 bases). The V end was cut by 4 bases, the J end by 4 bases, with 11 bases between. CDR1 is MDHEN and CDR2 is SYDVKM in the germline V gene. The CDR3 is 14 amino acids. The CDR3 DNA follows: TGTGCCAGCAGTTCGGACAGCAAAAATCAGCCCCAGCATTTT. Translating it yields CASSSDSKNQPQHF.

Notes on this clone: This sample includes further DNA sequences coding for the same CDR3. The rearrangement uses TRBV19 and TRBJ2-3; tentatively, D is TRBD1 (5 bases). V gave up 8 bases and J gave up 3 bases, with 12 bases separating them. This CDR3 is 13 amino acids long. Germline V gene sequence: CDR1 LNHDA, CDR2 SQIVND (reference sequence). DNA for the CDR3: TGTGCCAGTGGTCAGCAGGGTACAGATACGCAGTATTTT. The encoded protein is CASGQQGTDTQYF.

The chain uses TRBV5-8 and TRBJ2-7; D perhaps matches TRBD2 (5 bases). CDR3 length equals 15 residues. Germline CDR1 SGHTS, CDR2 YDEGEE. V was clipped by 4 bases and J by 7 bases, with 21 bases between them. This CDR3 is CASSLIGVTGCEQYF. The CDR3 DNA is TGTGCCAGCAGCCTTATTGGCGTTACGGGGTGTGAGCAGTACTTC. Together with reference TRBV5-8 and TRBJ2-7, the CDR3 gives the full variable domain: EAGVTQSPTHLIKTRGQQATLRCSPISGHTSVYWYQQALGLGLQFLLWYDEGEERNRGNFPPRFSGRQFPNYSSELNVNALELEDSALYLCASSLIGVTGCEQYFGPGTRLTVT.

V and J are TRBV6-1 and TRBJ2-2; 7 positions agree with TRBD1. The germline V gene encodes CDR1 MNHNS and CDR2 SASEGT. V lost 7 bases and J lost 7; bases outside the gene matches: 12. The CDR3 runs to 15 residues. The CDR3 nucleotides are TGTGCCAGCATAACGATGACAGGGCGGAACGGGGAGCTGTTTTTT. Its translation: CASITMTGRNGELFF.

The V gene is TRBV6-5, the J gene TRBJ2-2; 9 nucleotides line up with TRBD1. Germline CDR1 reads MNHEY; CDR2 reads SVGAGI. This CDR3 comprises 15 residues. V lost 6 bases to trimming and J lost 5 bases; unmatched junction nucleotides: 7. The CDR3 sequence is CASRHPDRGTGELFF. CDR3 DNA sequence: TGTGCCAGCAGACACCCGGACAGGGGAACCGGGGAGCTGTTTTTT.

This clone was observed a few times. This chain uses TRBV5-1 with TRBJ2-1; TRBD2 is a possible D gene (5 bases). V was pared by 0 bases and J by 5 bases, with 9 bases between. The CDR3 spans 14 residues. Per the germline V gene, CDR1 is SGHRS and CDR2 is YFSETQ. The CDR3 loop is CASSLALANNEQFF. In DNA, the CDR3 is TGCGCCAGCAGCTTGGCCCTAGCCAACAATGAGCAGTTCTTC.

In this sample, this clone turned up a few times. This chain joins TRBV4-1 and TRBJ1-4, with 7 bases identical to TRBD1. Germline V CDR1 and CDR2: MGHRA, YSYEKL. V was clipped by 2 bases and J by 4 bases; unmatched bases: 4. CDR3 length equals 15 residues. The DNA for the CDR3 is TGCGCCAGCAGCCAACAACAGGGGATTAATGAAAAACTGTTTTTT. The encoded protein is CASSQQQGINEKLFF.

Details on this clone: Germline is not matched at one junction end, which may reflect a read error. The V gene is TRBV5-1, the J gene TRBJ1-2; D might be TRBD1 (5 bases). This CDR3 has 13 amino acids. Germline V gives CDR1 SGHRS, CDR2 YFSETQ. The CDR3 region has the DNA TGCGCCAGCAGCTTGGACCCAGGGCGGGGCTACCCCTTC. This sequence encodes CASSLDPGRGYPF.

This chain uses TRBV7-2 with TRBJ1-2, with TRBD1 matching over 10 bases. From germline, CDR1 is SGHTA and CDR2 FQGNSA. The V gene end was trimmed by 9 bases and the J gene end by 4 bases; junction bases not matched to a gene: 14. CDR3 length: 16 residues. CDR3 loop: CASPQGTGETRYGYTF. The CDR3 nucleotides are TGTGCCAGTCCGCAGGGGACAGGGGAGACCCGCTATGGCTACACCTTC.

The genes are TRBV5-4 and TRBJ1-1; D might be TRBD1 (6 bases). The V and J ends lost 4 bases and 3 bases respectively, with 10 bases between them. The CDR3 is made up of 13 amino acids. Germline CDR1 reads SGHNT; CDR2 reads YYREEE (reference sequence). CDR3 in DNA: TGTGCCAGCAGCCAGGGGAGGGACACTGAAGCTTTCTTT. It translates to CASSQGRDTEAFF. The full variable domain, rest sourced from reference TRBV5-4 and TRBJ1-1, is ETGVTQSPTHLIKTRGQQVTLRCSSQSGHNTVSWYQQALGQGPQFIFQYYREEENGRGNFPPRFSGLQFPNYSSELNVNALELDDSALYLCASSQGRDTEAFFGQGTRLTVV.

This clone was detected a few times. This chain joins TRBV6-4 and TRBJ1-5; no reliable D call. The CDR3 runs 16 residues. Germline CDR1 is MRHNA and CDR2 is SNTAGT. The V gene lost 3 bases and the J gene lost 2 bases, with 14 bases spanning the gap. CDR3 protein: CASSDEGNKGNQPQHF. The CDR3 region has the DNA TGTGCCAGCAGTGATGAGGGCAACAAAGGCAATCAGCCCCAGCATTTT.

The J gene is TRBJ2-2, the V gene TRBV5-4, with D maybe TRBD2 (5 bases). Germline lookup yields CDR1 SGHNT and CDR2 YYREEE (reference sequence). The length of the CDR3 is 14 residues. Trimming took off 10 bases at V and 4 bases at J, with 17 bases between the two ends. CDR3 amino acids: CACQRASITGELFF. The CDR3 DNA follows: TGTGCCTGCCAGAGGGCTAGCATCACCGGGGAGCTGTTTTTT.

This chain uses TRBV2 with TRBJ1-5, with 8 bases fitting TRBD1. V lost 4 bases and J lost 7; bases outside the gene matches: 6. Germline CDR1 SNHLY, CDR2 FYNNEI. CDR3 length: 14 amino acids. DNA for the CDR3: TGTGCCAGCAGTGGGACAGGGCAAGAGCAGCCCCAGCATTTT. Its protein is CASSGTGQEQPQHF.

In this sample, this clone turned up a few times. The chain has TRBV4-1 and TRBJ2-1; D is possibly TRBD2 (5 bases). This CDR3 is 15 amino acids long. Germline CDR1 is MGHRA and CDR2 is YSYEKL. The V and J ends lost 3 bases and 5 bases respectively, with 14 bases between them. Written as DNA, the CDR3 is TGCGCCAGCAGCCATGCTACAAGGACTGACAATGAGCAGTTCTTC. Translation gives CASSHATRTDNEQFF.